A single sample gave rise to the 14 T cell receptor beta chains below, sequenced in a study of blood T cells in healthy people across ages. A second PCR of about 7 to 11 cycles used a sample-barcoded 5' primer and a J-beta primer mix. TCRdb called the 5' RACE reads again in MiXCR, with one record for every CDR3 protein. The sample lists hundreds of thousands of distinct CDR3 sequences, 25% to 35% seen once, with 3% to 4% in the top ten. This sample was also put to use in a study of T cells of mothers and their children.

The sample taken for sequencing was blood. These receptors were obtained from a boy between 2 and 10 years old in good health.

The CDR3 region has the DNA TGTGCCAGCACTCAGGGGTACGAGACCCAGTACTTC. This translates into CASTQGYETQYF. The genes are TRBV12-3 or TRBV12-4 and TRBJ2-5; D may be TRBD1 (6 bases). V shed 7 bases and J shed 5 bases, with 11 bases lying between them. The CDR3 totals 12 residues.

This clonotype was found a few times. This chain links TRBV7-9 with TRBJ2-4; no firm D call. V was cut by 1 base and J by 0 bases, with 7 bases left in between. The CDR3 has 15 amino acids. CDR1 is SEHNR and CDR2 is FQNEAQ in the germline V gene (reference sequence). For the CDR3, the DNA is TGTGCCAGCAGCTTAGTCGGGTTAGCCAAAAACATTCAGTACTTC. Translation gives CASSLVGLAKNIQYF. The full variable domain, completed using reference TRBV7-9 and TRBJ2-4, is DTGVSQNPRHKITKRGQNVTFRCDPISEHNRLYWYRQTLGQGPEFLTYFQNEAQLEKSRLLSDRFSAERPKGSFSTLEIQRTEQGDSAMYLCASSLVGLAKNIQYFGAGTRLSVL.

The V and J genes are TRBV9 and TRBJ2-1, with TRBD2 matching over 8 bases. CDR1 SGDLS and CDR2 YYNGEE come from the germline V gene. V lost 2 bases and J lost 10; bases outside the gene matches: 8. The length of the CDR3 is 14 residues. CDR3 region: CASSVGGGPGEQFF. For the CDR3, the DNA is TGTGCCAGCAGCGTCGGCGGGGGGCCGGGAGAGCAGTTCTTC.

This clonotype came up a few times. The rearrangement joins TRBV29-1 to TRBJ2-5; tentative D call: TRBD1 (6 bases). Trimming took 2 bases from V and 1 from J, leaving 11 bases between them. The germline V gene encodes CDR1 SQVTM and CDR2 ANQGSEA. The CDR3 covers 14 residues. The CDR3 nucleotides are TGCAGCGTTGAACTCAGGGGCGTCCAAGAGACCCAGTACTTC. Translated: CSVELRGVQETQYF.

This clonotype turned up a few times. The genes are TRBV9 and TRBJ1-2, with a weak D call TRBD1 (5 bases). The V end lost 0 bases, the J end lost 3 bases, and 6 bases lay between the germline ends. The germline V gene has CDR1 SGDLS and CDR2 YYNGEE. There are 13 residues in the CDR3. The CDR3 DNA reads TGTGCCAGCAGCGTAGGGGGGTACTATGGCTACACCTTC. It specifies CASSVGGYYGYTF.

The chain links TRBV6-2 or TRBV6-3 to TRBJ2-1; 8 bases are a match to TRBD2. The CDR3 extends over 18 amino acids. Germline V gene data show CDR1 as MNHEY and CDR2 as SVGEGT. V lost 0 bases to trimming and J lost 4 bases; unmatched junction nucleotides: 11. CDR3 sequence reads: CASSYSKGLAGPYNEQFF. CDR3 coding DNA: TGTGCCAGCAGTTACTCGAAAGGGCTAGCGGGCCCTTACAATGAGCAGTTCTTC.

J is TRBJ2-6 and V is TRBV27, with D possibly being TRBD1 or TRBD2 (6 bases each). This CDR3 is 15 amino acids long. In germline, CDR1 is MNHEY, CDR2 SMNVEV (reference sequence). V lost 4 bases and J 2 bases, leaving 9 bases between the germline ends. CDR3 sequence (DNA): TGTGCCAGCAGTTCGAGGGGGGCTGGGGCCAACGTCCTGACTTTC. Translated: CASSSRGAGANVLTF.

This chain joins TRBV20-1 and TRBJ2-2; D is perhaps TRBD2 (5 bases). The germline gives CDR1 DFQATT, CDR2 SNEGSKA (reference sequence). The CDR3 runs to 14 residues. The germline V and J ends were trimmed by 3 bases and 2 bases, with 10 bases remaining between them. CDR3 DNA sequence: TGCAGTGCTAGTCGAGGGCCCAACACCGGGGAGCTGTTTTTT. Translation gives CSASRGPNTGELFF.

The chain has TRBV9 and TRBJ1-5; no definite D call. The V end lost 7 bases, the J end lost 7 bases, and 18 bases lay between the germline ends. The CDR3 length is 14 residues. Germline V lookup: CDR1 SGDLS, CDR2 YYNGEE. Here the CDR3 reads CASGPGVFGQPQHF. The CDR3 nucleotides read TGTGCCAGCGGGCCCGGGGTTTTCGGGCAGCCCCAGCATTTT.

V gene TRBV9 combines with J gene TRBJ2-1, with TRBD2 as a possible D gene (5 bases). The CDR3 extends over 12 amino acids. Germline values: CDR1 SGDLS, CDR2 YYNGEE. V lost 6 bases and J 8 bases, leaving 12 bases between the germline ends. In DNA, the CDR3 is TGTGCCAGCAATCGGGAAGTGGATGAGCAGTTCTTC. Its protein is CASNREVDEQFF.

V and J are TRBV12-3 or TRBV12-4 and TRBJ2-5; 9 bases map to TRBD1. Gene TRBJ2-7 matches the end of the DNA better, so the J call may be wrong. CDR3 size: 16 residues. The DNA of the CDR3 is TGTGCCAGCAGTTTTGTGCCGGGACAGGGTTCCTACGAGCAGTACTTC. Protein sequence: CASSFVPGQGSYEQYF.

The chain recombines TRBV7-7 with TRBJ2-5; TRBD1 matches 7 bases. This CDR3 comprises 15 residues. CDR1 and CDR2 (germline): SSHAT, FNYEAQ (reference sequence). The J segment lost 5 bases and the V segment lost 2 bases, leaving 8 bases of the junction unmatched. DNA for the CDR3: TGTGCCAGCAGCTTATCGCTACAGGGGAGTGAGACCCAGTACTTC. This translates into CASSLSLQGSETQYF. Using reference TRBV7-7 and TRBJ2-5 for the parts outside the CDR3, the full variable domain is GAGVSQSPRYKVTKRGQDVTLRCDPISSHATLYWYQQALGQGPEFLTYFNYEAQPDKSGLPSDRFSAERPEGSISTLTIQRTEQRDSAMYRCASSLSLQGSETQYFGPGTRLLVL.

This chain uses TRBV12-3 or TRBV12-4 with TRBJ1-5; TRBD1 is a possible D gene (6 bases). The CDR3 contains 15 residues. Trimming took 3 bases from V and 0 from J, leaving 9 bases between them. Written as DNA, the CDR3 is TGTGCCAGCAGTTTTGCAGGGGCTAGCAATCAGCCCCAGCATTTT. It yields the protein CASSFAGASNQPQHF.

The table lists this clonotype with a few counts. The rearrangement uses TRBV20-1 and TRBJ2-3, with 7 bases aligning to TRBD2. Unmatched junction bases numbered 4, after V lost 3 bases and J lost 1 base. This CDR3 contains 14 residues. CDR1 DFQATT and CDR2 SNEGSKA come from the germline V gene (reference sequence). CDR3 coding DNA: TGCAGTGCTAGTAGCGCGGGGGGCACAGATACGCAGTATTTT. The encoded protein is CSASSAGGTDTQYF.